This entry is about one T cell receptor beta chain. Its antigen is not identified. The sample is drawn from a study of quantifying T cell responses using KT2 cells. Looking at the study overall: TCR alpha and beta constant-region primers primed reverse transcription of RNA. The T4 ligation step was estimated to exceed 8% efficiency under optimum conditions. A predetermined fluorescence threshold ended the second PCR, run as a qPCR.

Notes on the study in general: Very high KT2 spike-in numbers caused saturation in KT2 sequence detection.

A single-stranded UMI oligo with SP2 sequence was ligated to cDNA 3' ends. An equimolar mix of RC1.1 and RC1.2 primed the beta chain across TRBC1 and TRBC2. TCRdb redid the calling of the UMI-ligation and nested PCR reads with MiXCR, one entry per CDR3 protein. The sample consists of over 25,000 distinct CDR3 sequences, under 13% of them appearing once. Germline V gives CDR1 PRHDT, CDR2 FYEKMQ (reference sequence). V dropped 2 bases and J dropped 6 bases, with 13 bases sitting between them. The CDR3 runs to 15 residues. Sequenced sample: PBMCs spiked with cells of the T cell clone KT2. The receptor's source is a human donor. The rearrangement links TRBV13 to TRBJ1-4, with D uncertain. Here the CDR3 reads CASSLLRDEDEKLFF. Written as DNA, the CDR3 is TGTGCCAGCAGCTTACTAAGGGATGAAGATGAAAAACTGTTTTTT.